The rows below give T cell receptor beta chains drawn from one sample of a study of cytomegalovirus exposure and HLA in healthy donors. Clones were read by immunoSEQ multiplex PCR, and TCRdb kept only the in-frame ones, dropping some. Of 100,000 to 130,000 clones in the sample, around 77% were seen once. Sequencing was carried out using PBMCs. The receptors originated from a male donor in good health and CMV-seronegative. Both conserved end residues are part of each CDR3. D genes are given only for firm matches. Only part of the rows carry a size: once, few, many, or a class if the clone is expanded.

cdr3_aa cdr3_nt d_call j_call clone_size v_call
CASSPLAGGETQYF TGTGCCAGCAGCCCTCTAGCGGGAGGAGAGACCCAGTACTTC TRBD2 TRBJ2-5 NA TRBV27
CASSPTKGNLAKNIQYF TGTGCCAGCTCACCAACTAAGGGGAATTTGGCCAAAAACATTCAGTACTTC NA TRBJ2-4 NA TRBV18
CATSFRGLAGAGELFF TGTGCCACCAGCTTCCGGGGACTAGCGGGAGCCGGGGAGCTGTTTTTT TRBD2 TRBJ2-2 NA TRBV15
CASSFSSGYNEQFF TGTGCCAGCAGCTTTAGCTCGGGTTACAATGAGCAGTTCTTC NA TRBJ2-1 few TRBV11-2
CASSIAGGPVNEQFF TGTGCCAGCAGCATAGCGGGAGGGCCGGTTAATGAGCAGTTCTTC TRBD2 TRBJ2-1 NA TRBV5-6
CATATGLWIHEQFF TGTGCCACCGCCACGGGACTATGGATCCATGAGCAGTTCTTC TRBD2 TRBJ2-1 NA TRBV15
CASSLAGLAGGDEQFF TGTGCCAGCAGCTTAGCGGGACTAGCGGGAGGGGATGAGCAGTTCTTC TRBD2 TRBJ2-1 NA TRBV7-7
CASSQAYEAFF TGCGCCAGCAGCCAGGCATATGAAGCTTTCTTT NA TRBJ1-1 NA TRBV4-1
CASSYSRQGYTDTQYF TGTGCCAGCAGTTACTCTAGACAGGGATACACAGATACGCAGTATTTT TRBD1 TRBJ2-3 NA TRBV6-5
CASSIGTGLYEQYF TGTGCCAGTAGTATCGGGACAGGGTTGTACGAGCAGTACTTC TRBD1 TRBJ2-7 NA TRBV19
CASSPGLAGEGEQFF TGTGCCAGCAGCCCGGGACTAGCGGGAGAGGGTGAGCAGTTCTTC TRBD2 TRBJ2-1 NA TRBV5-4
CASSPAGSGRGTDTQYF TGTGCCAGCAGCCCCGCGGGTAGCGGGCGCGGCACAGATACGCAGTATTTT TRBD2 TRBJ2-3 NA TRBV7-3